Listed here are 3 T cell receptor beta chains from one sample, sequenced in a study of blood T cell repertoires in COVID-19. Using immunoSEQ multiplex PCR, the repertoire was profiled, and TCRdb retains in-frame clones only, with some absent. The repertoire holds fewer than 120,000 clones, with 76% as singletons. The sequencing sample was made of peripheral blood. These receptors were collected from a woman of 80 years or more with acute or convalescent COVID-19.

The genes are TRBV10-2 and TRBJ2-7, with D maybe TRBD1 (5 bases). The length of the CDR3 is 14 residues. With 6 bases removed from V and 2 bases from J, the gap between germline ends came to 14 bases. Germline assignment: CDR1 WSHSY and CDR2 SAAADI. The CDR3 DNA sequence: TGCGCCAGCAGCCAGGGCGCCGTGACCTACGAGCAGTACTTC. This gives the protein CASSQGAVTYEQYF.

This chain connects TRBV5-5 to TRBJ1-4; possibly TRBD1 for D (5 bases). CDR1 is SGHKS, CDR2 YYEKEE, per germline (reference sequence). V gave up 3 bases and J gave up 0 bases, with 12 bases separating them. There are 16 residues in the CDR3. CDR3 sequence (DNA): TGTGCCAGCAGCTCTACAGGTGTTTCAACTAATGAAAAACTGTTTTTT. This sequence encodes CASSSTGVSTNEKLFF.

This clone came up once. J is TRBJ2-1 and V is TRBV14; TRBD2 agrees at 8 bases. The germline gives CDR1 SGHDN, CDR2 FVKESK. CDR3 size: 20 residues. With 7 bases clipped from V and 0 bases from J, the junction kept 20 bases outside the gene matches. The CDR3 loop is CASMKTGGRVILTSYNEQFF. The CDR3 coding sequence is TGTGCCAGCATGAAGACGGGAGGGAGGGTGATTCTTACCTCCTACAATGAGCAGTTCTTC.